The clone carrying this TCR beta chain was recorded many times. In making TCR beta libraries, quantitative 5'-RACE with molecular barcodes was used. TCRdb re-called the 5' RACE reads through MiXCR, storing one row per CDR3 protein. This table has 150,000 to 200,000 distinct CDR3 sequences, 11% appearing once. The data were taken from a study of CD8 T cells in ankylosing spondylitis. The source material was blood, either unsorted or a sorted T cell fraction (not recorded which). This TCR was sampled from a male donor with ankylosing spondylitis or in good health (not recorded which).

The CDR3 is CASKGGRADEQYF. CDR3 nucleotides: TGTGCCAGCAAGGGCGGGAGGGCGGACGAGCAGTACTTC. The chain links TRBV12-3 or TRBV12-4 to TRBJ2-7; 9 bases fit TRBD2. Germline trimming cut 7 bases from V and 5 bases from J; bases unmatched to any gene: 6. The CDR3 length is 13 residues.